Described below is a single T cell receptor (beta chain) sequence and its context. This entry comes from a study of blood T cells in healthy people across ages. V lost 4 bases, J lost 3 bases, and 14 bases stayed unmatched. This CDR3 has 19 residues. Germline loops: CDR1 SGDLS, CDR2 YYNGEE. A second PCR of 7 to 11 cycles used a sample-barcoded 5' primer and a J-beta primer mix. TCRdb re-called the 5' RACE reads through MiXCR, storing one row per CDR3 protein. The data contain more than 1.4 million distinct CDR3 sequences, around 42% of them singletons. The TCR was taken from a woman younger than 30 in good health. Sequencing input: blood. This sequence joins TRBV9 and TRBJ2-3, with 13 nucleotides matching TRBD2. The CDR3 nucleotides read TGTGCCAGCAGCCCTGCTACTAGCGGGGGGGCCTTCAAAACAGATACGCAGTATTTT. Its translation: CASSPATSGGAFKTDTQYF.